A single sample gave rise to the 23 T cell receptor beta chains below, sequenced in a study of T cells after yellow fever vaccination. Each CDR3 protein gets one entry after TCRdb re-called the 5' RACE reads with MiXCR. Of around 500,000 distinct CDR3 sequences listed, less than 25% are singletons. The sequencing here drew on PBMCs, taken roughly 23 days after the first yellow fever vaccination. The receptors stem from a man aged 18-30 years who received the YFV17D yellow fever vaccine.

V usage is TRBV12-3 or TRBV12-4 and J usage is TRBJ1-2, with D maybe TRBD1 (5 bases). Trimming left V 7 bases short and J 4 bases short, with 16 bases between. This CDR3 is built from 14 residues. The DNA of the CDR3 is TGTGCCAGCAACCCTTGGGGACCGCTCTATGGCTACACCTTC. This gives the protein CASNPWGPLYGYTF.

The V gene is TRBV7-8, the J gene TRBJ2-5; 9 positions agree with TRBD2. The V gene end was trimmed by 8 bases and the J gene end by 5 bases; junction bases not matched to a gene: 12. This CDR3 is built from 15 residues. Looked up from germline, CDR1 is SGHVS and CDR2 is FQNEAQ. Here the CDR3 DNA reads TGTGCCAGCTCCCTAGGCGAGGCGGGGGGGGAGACCCAGTACTTC. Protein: CASSLGEAGGETQYF.

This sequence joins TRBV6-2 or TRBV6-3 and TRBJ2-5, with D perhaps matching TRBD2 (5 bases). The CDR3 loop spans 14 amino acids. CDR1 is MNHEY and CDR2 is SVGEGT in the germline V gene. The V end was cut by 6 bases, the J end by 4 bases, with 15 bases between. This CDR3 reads CASRTSAAGETQYF. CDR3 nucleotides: TGTGCCAGCAGAACCTCGGCGGCGGGAGAGACCCAGTACTTC.

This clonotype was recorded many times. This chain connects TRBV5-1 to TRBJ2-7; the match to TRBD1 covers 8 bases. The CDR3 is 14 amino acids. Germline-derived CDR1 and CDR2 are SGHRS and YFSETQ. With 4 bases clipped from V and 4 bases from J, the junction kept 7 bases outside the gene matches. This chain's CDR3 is CASSPETGEYEQYF. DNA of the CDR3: TGCGCCAGCAGCCCGGAGACAGGGGAATACGAGCAGTACTTC. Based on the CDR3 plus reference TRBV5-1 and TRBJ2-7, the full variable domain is KAGVTQTPRYLIKTRGQQVTLSCSPISGHRSVSWYQQTPGQGLQFLFEYFSETQRNKGNFPGRFSGRQFSNSRSEMNVSTLELGDSALYLCASSPETGEYEQYFGPGTRLTVT.

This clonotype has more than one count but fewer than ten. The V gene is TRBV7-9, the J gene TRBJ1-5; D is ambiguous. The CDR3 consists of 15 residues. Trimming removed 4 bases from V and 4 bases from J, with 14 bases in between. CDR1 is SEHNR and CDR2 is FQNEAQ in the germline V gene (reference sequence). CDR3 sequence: CASSSYGNQNQPQHF. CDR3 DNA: TGTGCCAGCAGCTCCTACGGTAATCAAAATCAGCCCCAGCATTTT.

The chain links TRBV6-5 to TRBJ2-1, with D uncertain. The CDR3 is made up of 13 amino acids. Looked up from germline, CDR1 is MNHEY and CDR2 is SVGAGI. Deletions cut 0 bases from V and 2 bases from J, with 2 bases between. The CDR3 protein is CASSYSPYNEQFF. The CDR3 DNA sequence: TGTGCCAGCAGTTACTCGCCCTACAATGAGCAGTTCTTC.

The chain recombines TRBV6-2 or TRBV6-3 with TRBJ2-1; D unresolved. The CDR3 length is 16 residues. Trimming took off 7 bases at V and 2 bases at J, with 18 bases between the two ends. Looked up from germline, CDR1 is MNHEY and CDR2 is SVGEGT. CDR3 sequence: CASTQTQASTYNEQFF. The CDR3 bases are TGTGCCAGCACTCAAACTCAGGCGTCGACCTACAATGAGCAGTTCTTC.

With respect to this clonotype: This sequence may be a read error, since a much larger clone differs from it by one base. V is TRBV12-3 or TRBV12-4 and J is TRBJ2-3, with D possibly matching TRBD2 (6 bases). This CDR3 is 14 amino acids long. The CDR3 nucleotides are TGTTCCAGCAGTTTGCGGACTATGCCAGATACGCAGTATTTT. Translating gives CSSSLRTMPDTQYF.

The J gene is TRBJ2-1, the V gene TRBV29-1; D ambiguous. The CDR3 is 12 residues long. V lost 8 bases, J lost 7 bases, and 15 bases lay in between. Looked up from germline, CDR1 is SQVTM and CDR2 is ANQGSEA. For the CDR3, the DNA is TGCAGCTCCCGAGTCGTGGGGAATGAGCAGTTCTTC. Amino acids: CSSRVVGNEQFF.

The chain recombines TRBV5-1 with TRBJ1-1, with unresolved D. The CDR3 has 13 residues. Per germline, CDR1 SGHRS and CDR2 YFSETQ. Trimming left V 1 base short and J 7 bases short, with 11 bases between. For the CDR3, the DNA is TGCGCCAGCAGCTTGCGTAGACTCGGTGAAGCTTTCTTT. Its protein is CASSLRRLGEAFF.

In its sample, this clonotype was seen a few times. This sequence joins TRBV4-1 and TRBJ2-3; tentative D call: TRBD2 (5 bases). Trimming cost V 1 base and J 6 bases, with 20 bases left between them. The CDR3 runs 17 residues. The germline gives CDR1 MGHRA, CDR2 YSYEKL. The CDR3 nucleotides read TGCGCCAGCAGCCAAGTCCCGGAGGCACGGGGTTCGGATACGCAGTATTTT. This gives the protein CASSQVPEARGSDTQYF.

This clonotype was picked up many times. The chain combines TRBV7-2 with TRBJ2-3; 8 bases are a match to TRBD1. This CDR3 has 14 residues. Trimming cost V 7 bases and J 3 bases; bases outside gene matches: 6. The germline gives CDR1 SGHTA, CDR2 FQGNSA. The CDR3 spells CASTNRQGTDTQYF. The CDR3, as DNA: TGTGCCAGCACCAACCGACAGGGGACAGATACGCAGTATTTT.

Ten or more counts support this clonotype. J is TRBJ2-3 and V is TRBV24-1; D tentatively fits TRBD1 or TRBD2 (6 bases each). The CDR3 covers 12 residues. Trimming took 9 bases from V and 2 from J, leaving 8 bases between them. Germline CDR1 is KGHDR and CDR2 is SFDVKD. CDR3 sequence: CATGGLTDTQYF. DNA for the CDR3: TGTGCCACCGGGGGGCTCACAGATACGCAGTATTTT.

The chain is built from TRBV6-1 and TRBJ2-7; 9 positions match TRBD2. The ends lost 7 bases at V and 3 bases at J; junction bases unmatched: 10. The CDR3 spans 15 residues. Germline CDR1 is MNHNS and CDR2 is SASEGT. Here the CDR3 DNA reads TGTGCCAGCACCATAGCGGGGGAACCCTACTACGAGCAGTACGTC. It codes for CASTIAGEPYYEQYV.

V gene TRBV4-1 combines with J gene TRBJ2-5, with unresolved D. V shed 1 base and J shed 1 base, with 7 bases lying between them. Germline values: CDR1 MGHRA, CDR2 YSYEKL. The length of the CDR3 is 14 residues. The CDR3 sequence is CASSQGQLQETQYF. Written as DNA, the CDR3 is TGCGCCAGCAGCCAAGGCCAGCTCCAAGAGACCCAGTACTTC.

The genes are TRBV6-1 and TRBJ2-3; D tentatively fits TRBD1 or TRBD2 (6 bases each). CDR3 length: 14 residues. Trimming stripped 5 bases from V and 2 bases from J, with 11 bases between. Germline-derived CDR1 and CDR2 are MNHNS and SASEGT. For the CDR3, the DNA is TGTGCCAGCAGTCGGGGGCGGACCACAGATACGCAGTATTTT. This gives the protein CASSRGRTTDTQYF.

In DNA form, the CDR3 reads TGTGCCACCAGCATCTCCGGCGGGGGGTACACCGGGGAGCTGTTTTTT. It specifies CATSISGGGYTGELFF. The V and J genes are TRBV10-3 and TRBJ2-2, with 8 bases lining up with TRBD2. Looked up from germline, CDR1 is ENHRY and CDR2 is SYGVKD. Trimming removed 10 bases from V and 3 bases from J; junction bases left unmatched: 13. This CDR3 has 16 amino acids.

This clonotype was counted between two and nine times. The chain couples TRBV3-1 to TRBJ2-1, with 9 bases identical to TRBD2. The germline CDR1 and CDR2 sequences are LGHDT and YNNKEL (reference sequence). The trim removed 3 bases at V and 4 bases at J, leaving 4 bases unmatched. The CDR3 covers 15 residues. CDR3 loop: CASSQISGGYNEQFF. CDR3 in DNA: TGTGCCAGCAGCCAGATTAGCGGGGGTTACAATGAGCAGTTCTTC.

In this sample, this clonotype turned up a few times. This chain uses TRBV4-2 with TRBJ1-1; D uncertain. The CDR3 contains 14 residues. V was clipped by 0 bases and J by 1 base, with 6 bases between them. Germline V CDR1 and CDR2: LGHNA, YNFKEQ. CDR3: CASSQETANTEAFF. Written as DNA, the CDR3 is TGTGCCAGCAGCCAAGAAACGGCGAACACTGAAGCTTTCTTT.

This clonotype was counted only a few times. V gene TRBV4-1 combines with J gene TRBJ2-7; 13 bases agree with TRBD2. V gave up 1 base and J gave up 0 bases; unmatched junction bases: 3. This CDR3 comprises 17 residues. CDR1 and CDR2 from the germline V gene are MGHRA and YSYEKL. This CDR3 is CASSQGWTSGSSYEQYF. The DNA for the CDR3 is TGCGCCAGCAGCCAAGGCTGGACTAGCGGGAGCTCCTACGAGCAGTACTTC.

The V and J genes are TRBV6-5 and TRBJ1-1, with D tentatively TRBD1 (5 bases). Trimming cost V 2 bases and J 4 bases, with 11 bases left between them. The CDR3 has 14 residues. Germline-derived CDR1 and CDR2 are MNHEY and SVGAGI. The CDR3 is CASSYGAGSTEAFF. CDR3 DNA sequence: TGTGCCAGCAGTTACGGGGCAGGGAGCACTGAAGCTTTCTTT.

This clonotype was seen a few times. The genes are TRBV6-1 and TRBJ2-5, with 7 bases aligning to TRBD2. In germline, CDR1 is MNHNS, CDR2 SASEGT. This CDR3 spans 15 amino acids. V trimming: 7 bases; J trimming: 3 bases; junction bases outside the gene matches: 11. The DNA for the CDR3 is TGTGCCAGCACCCCATCACAGCGGGGAAAAGAGACCCAGTACTTC. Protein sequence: CASTPSQRGKETQYF.

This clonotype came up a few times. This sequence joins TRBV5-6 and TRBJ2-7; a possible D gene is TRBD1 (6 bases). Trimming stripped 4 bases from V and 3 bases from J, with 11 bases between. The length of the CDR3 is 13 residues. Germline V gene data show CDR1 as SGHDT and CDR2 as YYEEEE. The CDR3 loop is CASSPGTNYEQYV. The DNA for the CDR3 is TGTGCCAGCAGCCCGGGGACAAACTACGAGCAGTACGTC.